A single sample is the source of the 13 T cell receptor beta chains below, sequenced in a study of blood T cell repertoires in COVID-19. Data came from immunoSEQ multiplex PCR; TCRdb stores just in-frame clones and leaves some out. The repertoire has 200,000 to 250,000 clones, about 91% of them found once; the top ten carry 1% to 1.5%. Sequenced material: peripheral blood. These receptors were collected from a man in his thirties or forties with acute or convalescent COVID-19.

This chain connects TRBV11-2 to TRBJ2-3; 10 bases map to TRBD2. Germline lookup yields CDR1 SGHAT and CDR2 FQNNGV. CDR3 length: 16 amino acids. With V trimmed by 5 bases and J by 4 bases, 9 bases remained unmatched. CDR3 DNA: TGTGCCAGCAGCCCCGGGACTAGCGTTAAGGCAGATACGCAGTATTTT. It translates to CASSPGTSVKADTQYF.

This chain joins TRBV7-3 and TRBJ2-3; D gene unclear. V was trimmed by 2 bases and J by 1 base, leaving 4 bases between them. This CDR3 contains 13 residues. CDR1 SGHTA and CDR2 FQGTGA come from the germline V gene. CDR3 DNA sequence: TGTGCCAGCAGCTTATCCGGCACAGATACGCAGTATTTT. Protein product: CASSLSGTDTQYF. Filled out from reference TRBV7-3 and TRBJ2-3, the complete variable domain reads GAGVSQTPSNKVTEKGKYVELRCDPISGHTALYWYRQSLGQGPEFLIYFQGTGAADDSGLPNDRFFAVRPEGSVSTLKIQRTERGDSAVYLCASSLSGTDTQYFGPGTRLTVL.

The J gene is TRBJ2-1, the V gene TRBV2, with TRBD1 matching over 7 bases. The germline V gene has CDR1 SNHLY and CDR2 FYNNEI. V shed 7 bases and J 1 base; nucleotides not matched to a gene: 10. The CDR3 covers 16 residues. CDR3 region: CASIERTGWSYNEQFF. The DNA for the CDR3 is TGTGCCAGCATCGAGCGGACAGGATGGTCCTACAATGAGCAGTTCTTC.

The genes are TRBV7-9 and TRBJ2-7, with 7 bases fitting TRBD1. The J segment lost 2 bases and the V segment lost 5 bases, leaving 6 bases of the junction unmatched. Per the germline V gene, CDR1 is SEHNR and CDR2 is FQNEAQ (reference sequence). CDR3 length equals 14 residues. CDR3 coding DNA: TGTGCCAGCAGCGCCCGGGACAGTGCCTACGAGCAGTACTTC. Protein sequence: CASSARDSAYEQYF.

The J gene is TRBJ2-1, the V gene TRBV30; 7 bases map to TRBD2. The CDR3 extends over 16 amino acids. CDR1 and CDR2 (germline): GTSNPN, SVGIG (reference sequence). V lost 3 bases to trimming and J lost 0 bases; unmatched junction nucleotides: 8. The CDR3 reads CAWRAVWGGSYNEQFF. CDR3 bases: TGTGCCTGGAGAGCGGTATGGGGGGGCTCCTACAATGAGCAGTTCTTC.

The chain recombines TRBV28 with TRBJ2-7; D is ambiguous. Germline values: CDR1 MDHEN, CDR2 SYDVKM. This CDR3 is built from 12 residues. V dropped 1 base and J dropped 3 bases, with 4 bases sitting between them. DNA for the CDR3: TGTGCCAGCAGTTTATTTCGCTACGAGCAGTACTTC. Its protein is CASSLFRYEQYF.

The rearrangement joins TRBV6-6 to TRBJ1-6; D is ambiguous. Trimming left V 5 bases short and J 7 bases short, with 21 bases between. Looked up from germline, CDR1 is MNHNY and CDR2 is SVGAGI (reference sequence). CDR3 size: 17 residues. CDR3 sequence reads: CASSPGRESPLNSPLHF. CDR3 nucleotide sequence: TGTGCCAGCAGTCCGGGTAGGGAGTCGCCCTTGAATTCACCCCTCCACTTT.

J is TRBJ2-1 and V is TRBV6-1; the D gene is possibly TRBD2 (5 bases). The CDR3 is 15 amino acids. Trimming took off 0 bases at V and 8 bases at J, with 14 bases between the two ends. Germline V gene lookup returns CDR1 MNHNS and CDR2 SASEGT. This chain's CDR3 is CASSEALATGDEQFF. The CDR3 nucleotides are TGTGCCAGCAGTGAAGCTCTAGCAACCGGGGATGAGCAGTTCTTC.

The chain employs TRBV21-1 and TRBJ2-1; TRBD2, as called in the table, went unchecked against the DNA. TRBV21-1 is labeled a pseudogene. The CDR3 spans 18 residues. The DNA for the CDR3 is TGTGCCAGCAGCAAAGCTTGGGTAGCGGGAGGGCCCTACAATGAGCAGTTCTTC. Its protein product is CASSKAWVAGGPYNEQFF.

The V gene is TRBV4-2, the J gene TRBJ2-7; D unresolved. The CDR3 sequence is 14 residues long. The germline CDR1 and CDR2 sequences are LGHNA and YNFKEQ. V lost 1 base to trimming and J lost 4 bases, with 11 bases between them. CDR3 sequence reads: CASSQGVQTYEQYF. In nucleotides, the CDR3 is TGTGCCAGCAGCCAAGGAGTCCAAACTTACGAGCAGTACTTC.

The chain recombines TRBV11-3 with TRBJ2-1; 9 bases agree with TRBD2. The CDR3 extends over 16 amino acids. Germline CDR1 and CDR2: SGHNT and YENEEA. The junction had 7 bases not matched to a gene; V was cut back by 5 bases and J by 2 bases. CDR3 coding DNA: TGTGCCAGCAGCCCCCGACTAGCGGAGACCTACAATGAGCAGTTCTTC. Its protein is CASSPRLAETYNEQFF.

The gene calls are TRBV11-1 and TRBJ2-3; D unresolved. The CDR3 spans 12 residues. Trimming left V 5 bases short and J 5 bases short, with 8 bases between. The germline CDR1 and CDR2 sequences are SGHAT and FQDESV (reference sequence). The chain's CDR3 is CASSRREDTQYF. The CDR3 DNA reads TGTGCCAGCAGCCGCCGCGAAGATACGCAGTATTTT.

For this clone: One junction end disagrees with the germline gene, perhaps due to a read error. This chain uses TRBV15 with TRBJ1-6; D might be TRBD1 (5 bases). The germline V gene has CDR1 LNHNV and CDR2 YYDKDF (reference sequence). The CDR3 length is 13 residues. The CDR3 reads CATSARAGGVRYF. CDR3 nucleotide sequence: TGTGCCACCAGCGCCCGTGCCGGGGGGGTCCGATACTTT.